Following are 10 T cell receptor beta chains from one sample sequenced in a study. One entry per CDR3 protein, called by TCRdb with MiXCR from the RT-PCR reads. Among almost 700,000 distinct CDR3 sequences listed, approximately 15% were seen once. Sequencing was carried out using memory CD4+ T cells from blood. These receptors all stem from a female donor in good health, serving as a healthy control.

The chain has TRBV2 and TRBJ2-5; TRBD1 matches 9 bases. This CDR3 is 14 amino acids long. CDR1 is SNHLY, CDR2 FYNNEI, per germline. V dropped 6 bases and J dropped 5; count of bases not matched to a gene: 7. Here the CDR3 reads CASRRTGGAETQYF. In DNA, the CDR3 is TGTGCCAGCAGGCGAACAGGGGGCGCGGAGACCCAGTACTTC. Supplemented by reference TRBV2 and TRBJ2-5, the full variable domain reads EPEVTQTPSHQVTQMGQEVILRCVPISNHLYFYWYRQILGQKVEFLVSFYNNEISEKSEIFDDQFSVERPDGSNFTLKIRSTKLEDSAMYFCASRRTGGAETQYFGPGTRLLVL.

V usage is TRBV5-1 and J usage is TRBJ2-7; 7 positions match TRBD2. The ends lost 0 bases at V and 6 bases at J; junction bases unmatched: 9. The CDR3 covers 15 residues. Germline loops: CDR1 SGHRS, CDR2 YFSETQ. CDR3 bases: TGCGCCAGCAGCTTGGGGCTTGCGGGAGAATCCGAGCAGTACTTC. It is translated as CASSLGLAGESEQYF.

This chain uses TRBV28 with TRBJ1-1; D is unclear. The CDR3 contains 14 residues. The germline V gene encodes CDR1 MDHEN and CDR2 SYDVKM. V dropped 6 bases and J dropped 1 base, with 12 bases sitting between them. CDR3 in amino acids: CASSSPAGNTEAFF. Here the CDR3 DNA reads TGTGCCAGCAGCTCTCCGGCAGGGAACACTGAAGCTTTCTTT.

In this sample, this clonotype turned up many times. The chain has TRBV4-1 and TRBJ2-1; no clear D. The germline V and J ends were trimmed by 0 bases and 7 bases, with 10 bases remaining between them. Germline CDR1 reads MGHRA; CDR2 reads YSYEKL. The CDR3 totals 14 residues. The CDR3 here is CASSQDLGRNEQFF. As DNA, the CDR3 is TGCGCCAGCAGCCAAGATCTAGGGCGGAATGAGCAGTTCTTC.

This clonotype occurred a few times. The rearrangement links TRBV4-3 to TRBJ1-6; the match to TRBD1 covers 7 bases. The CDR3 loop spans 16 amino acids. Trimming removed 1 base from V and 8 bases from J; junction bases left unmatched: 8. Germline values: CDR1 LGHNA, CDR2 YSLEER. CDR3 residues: CASSQVAGTEDSPLHF. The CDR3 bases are TGCGCCAGCAGCCAAGTTGCCGGGACAGAAGATTCACCCCTCCACTTT.

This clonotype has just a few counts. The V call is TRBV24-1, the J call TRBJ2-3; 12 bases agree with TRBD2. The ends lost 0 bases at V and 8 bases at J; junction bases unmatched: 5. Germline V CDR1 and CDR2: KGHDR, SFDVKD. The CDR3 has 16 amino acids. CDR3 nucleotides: TGTGCCACCAGTGATTTGCAGACTAGCGGGAGTTCTACGCAGTATTTT. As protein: CATSDLQTSGSSTQYF.

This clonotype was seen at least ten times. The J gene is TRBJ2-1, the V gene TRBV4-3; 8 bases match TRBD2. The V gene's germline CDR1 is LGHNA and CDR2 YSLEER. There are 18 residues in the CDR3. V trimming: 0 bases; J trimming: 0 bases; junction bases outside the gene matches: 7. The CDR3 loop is CASSQDLTSESSYNEQFF. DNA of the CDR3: TGCGCCAGCAGCCAAGATCTGACTAGCGAGAGCTCCTACAATGAGCAGTTCTTC.

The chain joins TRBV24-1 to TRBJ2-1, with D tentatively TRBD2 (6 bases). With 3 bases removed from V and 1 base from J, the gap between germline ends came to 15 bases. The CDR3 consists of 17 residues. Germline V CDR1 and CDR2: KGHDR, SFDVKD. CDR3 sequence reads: CATSDTTGTPSYNEQFF. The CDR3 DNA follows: TGTGCCACCAGTGATACCACCGGGACTCCTTCCTACAATGAGCAGTTCTTC.

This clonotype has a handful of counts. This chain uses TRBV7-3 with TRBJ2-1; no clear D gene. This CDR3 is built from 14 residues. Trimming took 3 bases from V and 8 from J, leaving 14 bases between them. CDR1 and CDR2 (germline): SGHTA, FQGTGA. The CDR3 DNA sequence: TGTGCCAGCAGCTTTTTCGGTAGTCAGGATGAGCAGTTCTTC. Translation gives CASSFFGSQDEQFF.

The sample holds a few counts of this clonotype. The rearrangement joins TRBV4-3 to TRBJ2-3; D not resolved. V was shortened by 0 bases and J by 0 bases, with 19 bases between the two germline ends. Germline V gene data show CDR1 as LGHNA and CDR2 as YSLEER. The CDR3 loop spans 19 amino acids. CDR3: CASSQEIFGRQGSTDTQYF. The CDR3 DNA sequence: TGCGCCAGCAGCCAAGAAATATTCGGCCGCCAAGGGAGCACAGATACGCAGTATTTT.